Each of the 14 T cell receptor beta chains below was sequenced from the same sample in a study of blood T cells in healthy people across ages. Alongside a J-beta primer mix, a sample-barcoded 5' primer served in a second PCR lasting about 7 to 12 cycles. TCRdb reprocessed the 5' RACE reads via MiXCR and lists one record per CDR3 protein. The sample comprises about 760,000 distinct CDR3 sequences, approximately 25% of which are singletons, and 8% to 10% rests with the top ten. These data also featured in a second study, about T cells of mothers and their children.

Sequencing used blood. Receptor source: a boy aged 5-17 years in good health.

This clonotype was observed a handful of times. The CDR3 sequence: CASSQMGGLYNEQFF. CDR3 coding DNA: TGTGCCAGCAGCCAGATGGGAGGGCTTTACAATGAGCAGTTCTTC. This chain connects TRBV14 to TRBJ2-1, with 7 nucleotides matching TRBD2. Per germline, CDR1 SGHDN and CDR2 FVKESK. This CDR3 is 15 amino acids long. With V trimmed by 3 bases and J by 4 bases, 6 bases remained unmatched.

This chain connects TRBV28 to TRBJ1-5; TRBD1 matches 7 bases. V shed 5 bases and J 0 bases; nucleotides not matched to a gene: 7. The CDR3 contains 16 residues. Germline-derived CDR1 and CDR2 are MDHEN and SYDVKM. Here the CDR3 reads CASSEGADYSNQPQHF. The DNA of the CDR3 is TGTGCCAGCAGTGAGGGGGCGGATTATAGCAATCAGCCCCAGCATTTT.

This rearrangement joins TRBV7-9 to TRBJ2-7, with 12 bases aligning to TRBD2. The J call may not be correct, given that the DNA end is closer to TRBJ2-1. CDR3 length: 15 amino acids. CDR1 SEHNR and CDR2 FQNEAQ come from the germline V gene (reference sequence). CDR3: CASSSLAGGSNEQFF. In DNA, the CDR3 is TGTGCCAGCAGCTCACTAGCGGGAGGTTCCAATGAGCAGTTCTTC.

The V gene is TRBV24-1, the J gene TRBJ2-5; TRBD1 agrees at 7 bases. The DNA end is a closer match to TRBJ2-1, so the J assignment may be wrong. In germline, CDR1 is KGHDR, CDR2 SFDVKD. The CDR3 runs 16 residues. In DNA, the CDR3 is TGTGCCACCAGGGCCTCGGGACAGTGGGCCGACAATGAGCAGTTCTTC. It is translated as CATRASGQWADNEQFF.

The chain recombines TRBV12-3 or TRBV12-4 with TRBJ1-1; 7 bases line up with TRBD1. The CDR3 extends over 16 amino acids. The trim removed 5 bases at V and 1 base at J, leaving 10 bases unmatched. CDR3 DNA: TGTGCCAGCAGTGACGTGCCAGGGGGAAAGAACACTGAAGCTTTCTTT. It encodes CASSDVPGGKNTEAFF.

The chain links TRBV28 to TRBJ2-7; D unclear. Germline V gene data show CDR1 as MDHEN and CDR2 as SYDVKM. The V gene lost 4 bases and the J gene lost 5 bases, with 12 bases spanning the gap. The CDR3 runs 13 residues. The CDR3 reads CASSSRLGNEQYF. The DNA of the CDR3 is TGTGCCAGCAGTTCCCGTTTGGGGAACGAGCAGTACTTC.

The J gene is TRBJ2-5, the V gene TRBV12-3 or TRBV12-4; maybe TRBD2 (7 bases). V was pared by 4 bases and J by 3 bases, with 12 bases between. This CDR3 comprises 14 residues. This CDR3 reads CASSYRGAEETQYF. CDR3 DNA: TGTGCCAGCAGTTATCGGGGGGCGGAAGAGACCCAGTACTTC.

The rearrangement joins TRBV4-2 to TRBJ2-1; 8 positions match TRBD1. This CDR3 is built from 16 residues. Germline V gives CDR1 LGHNA, CDR2 YNFKEQ. After removal of 4 bases from V and 4 bases from J, the junction contained 9 bases not matched to a gene. CDR3 sequence: CASSPAQGAEYNEQFF. The DNA of the CDR3 is TGTGCCAGCAGCCCCGCGCAGGGGGCGGAATACAATGAGCAGTTCTTC.

The chain links TRBV20-1 to TRBJ2-5; possible D gene TRBD2, 5 bases. Near its end, the DNA agrees better with TRBJ2-1, so the J call may be wrong. The CDR3 sequence is 10 residues long. The germline gives CDR1 DFQATT, CDR2 SNEGSKA (reference sequence). Written as DNA, the CDR3 is TGCAGTGCCACTAGGTATGAGCAGTTCTTC. Translating it yields CSATRYEQFF.

The chain joins TRBV7-3 to TRBJ2-3; weak D call: TRBD2 (6 bases). Germline loops: CDR1 SGHTA, CDR2 FQGTGA. V was trimmed by 4 bases and J by 2 bases, leaving 13 bases between them. The CDR3 covers 15 residues. CDR3 DNA: TGTGCCAGCAGCTCTACCGGGGGTTTCACAGATACGCAGTATTTT. Its translation is CASSSTGGFTDTQYF.

The chain links TRBV5-6 to TRBJ2-5; 7 bases match TRBD1. Trimming cost V 0 bases and J 3 bases; bases outside gene matches: 5. There are 15 residues in the CDR3. Per the germline V gene, CDR1 is SGHDT and CDR2 is YYEEEE. DNA of the CDR3: TGTGCCAGCAGCTTGGCCGGGCAGGGGGAAGAGACCCAGTACTTC. Amino acid sequence: CASSLAGQGEETQYF. Based on the CDR3 plus reference TRBV5-6 and TRBJ2-5, the full variable domain is DAGVTQSPTHLIKTRGQQVTLRCSPKSGHDTVSWYQQALGQGPQFIFQYYEEEERQRGNFPDRFSGHQFPNYSSELNVNALLLGDSALYLCASSLAGQGEETQYFGPGTRLLVL.

The genes are TRBV5-5 and TRBJ2-7; possible D gene TRBD2, 6 bases. Germline loops: CDR1 SGHKS, CDR2 YYEKEE (reference sequence). V was clipped by 4 bases and J by 2 bases, with 19 bases between them. The CDR3 contains 16 residues. The CDR3 DNA reads as TGTGCCAGCAGCCTGGAGGGTTACAGGCCGCCCTACGAGCAGTACTTC. Translated, it gives CASSLEGYRPPYEQYF.

The table lists this clonotype with a few counts. This chain uses TRBV6-5 with TRBJ2-3; weak D call: TRBD1 (6 bases). Trimming pared 10 bases from V and 0 bases from J, leaving 17 bases between. CDR3 length: 15 residues. The V gene's germline CDR1 is MNHEY and CDR2 SVGAGI. This CDR3 is CATNWGTSSTDTQYF. Written as DNA, the CDR3 is TGTGCCACAAACTGGGGGACATCTAGCACAGATACGCAGTATTTT.

This clonotype was seen only once. The DNA for the CDR3 is TGTGCCAGCAGCACAGGACAGATAGACGCCCTTGATACGCAGTATTTT. Residues: CASSTGQIDALDTQYF. The rearrangement joins TRBV7-9 to TRBJ2-3; weak D call: TRBD1 (6 bases). Germline CDR1 is SEHNR and CDR2 is FQNEAQ (reference sequence). V lost 5 bases to trimming and J lost 6 bases, with 21 bases between them. The CDR3 is 16 amino acids.